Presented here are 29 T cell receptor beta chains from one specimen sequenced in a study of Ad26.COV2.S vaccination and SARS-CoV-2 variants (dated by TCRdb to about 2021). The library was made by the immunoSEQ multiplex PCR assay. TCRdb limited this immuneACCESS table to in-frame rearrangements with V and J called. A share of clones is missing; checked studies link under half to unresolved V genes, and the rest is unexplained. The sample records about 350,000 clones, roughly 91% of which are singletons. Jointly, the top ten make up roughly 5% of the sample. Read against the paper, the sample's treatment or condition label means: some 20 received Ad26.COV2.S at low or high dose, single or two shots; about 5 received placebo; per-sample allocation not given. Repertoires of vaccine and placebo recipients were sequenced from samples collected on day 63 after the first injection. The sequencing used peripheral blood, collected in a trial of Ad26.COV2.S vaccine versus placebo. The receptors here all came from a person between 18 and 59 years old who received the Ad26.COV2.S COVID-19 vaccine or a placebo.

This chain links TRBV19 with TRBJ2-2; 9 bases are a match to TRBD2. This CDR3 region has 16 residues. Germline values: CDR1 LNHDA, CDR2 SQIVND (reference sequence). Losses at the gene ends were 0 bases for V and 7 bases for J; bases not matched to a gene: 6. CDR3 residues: CASSIEASGIGGELFF. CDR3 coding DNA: TGTGCCAGTAGTATAGAAGCTAGCGGGATTGGCGGGGAGCTGTTTTTT.

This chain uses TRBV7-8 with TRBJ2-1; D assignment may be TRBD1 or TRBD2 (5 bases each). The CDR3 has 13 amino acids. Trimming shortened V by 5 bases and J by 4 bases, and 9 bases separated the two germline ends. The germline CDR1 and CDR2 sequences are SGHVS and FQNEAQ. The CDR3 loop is CASSLGRYNEQFF. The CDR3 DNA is TGTGCCAGCAGCCTGGGACGTTACAATGAGCAGTTCTTC.

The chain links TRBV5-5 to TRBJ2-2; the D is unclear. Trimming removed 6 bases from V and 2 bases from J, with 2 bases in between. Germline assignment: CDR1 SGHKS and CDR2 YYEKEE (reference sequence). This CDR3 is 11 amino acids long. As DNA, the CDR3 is TGTGCCAGCACCAACACCGGGGAGCTGTTTTTT. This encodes CASTNTGELFF.

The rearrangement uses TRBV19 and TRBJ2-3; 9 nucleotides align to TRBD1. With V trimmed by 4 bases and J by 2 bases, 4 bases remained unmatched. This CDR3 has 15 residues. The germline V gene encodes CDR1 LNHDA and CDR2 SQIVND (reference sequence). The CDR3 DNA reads TGTGCCAGTAGTAACAGGGGGCTACCCACAGATACGCAGTATTTT. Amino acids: CASSNRGLPTDTQYF.

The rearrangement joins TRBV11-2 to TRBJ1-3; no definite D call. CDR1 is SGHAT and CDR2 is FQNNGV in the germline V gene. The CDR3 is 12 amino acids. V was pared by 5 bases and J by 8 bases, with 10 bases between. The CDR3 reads CASSPTRDTIYF. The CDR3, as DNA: TGTGCCAGCAGCCCTACCCGAGACACCATATATTTT.

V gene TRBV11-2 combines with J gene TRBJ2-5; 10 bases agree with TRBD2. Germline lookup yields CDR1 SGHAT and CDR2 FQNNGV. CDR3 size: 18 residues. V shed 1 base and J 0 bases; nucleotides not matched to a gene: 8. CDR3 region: CASSLGSGLAGDQETQYF. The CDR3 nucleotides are TGTGCCAGCAGCTTAGGGTCCGGGCTAGCGGGGGACCAAGAGACCCAGTACTTC.

The CDR3 sequence: CASSEALLRGRSGYTF. The CDR3, as DNA: TGTGCCAGCAGTGAAGCGCTTTTAAGGGGGCGGAGTGGCTACACCTTC. This rearrangement joins TRBV6-1 to TRBJ1-2; 7 nucleotides align to TRBD1. Unmatched junction bases numbered 11, after V lost 0 bases and J lost 7 bases. The CDR3 covers 16 residues. The germline CDR1 and CDR2 sequences are MNHNS and SASEGT.

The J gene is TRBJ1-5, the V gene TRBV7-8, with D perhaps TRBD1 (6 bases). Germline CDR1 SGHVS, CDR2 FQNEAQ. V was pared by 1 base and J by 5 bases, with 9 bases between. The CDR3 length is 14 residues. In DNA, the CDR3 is TGTGCCAGCAGCTTAGAGGGGGAATATCAGCCCCAGCATTTT. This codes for CASSLEGEYQPQHF.

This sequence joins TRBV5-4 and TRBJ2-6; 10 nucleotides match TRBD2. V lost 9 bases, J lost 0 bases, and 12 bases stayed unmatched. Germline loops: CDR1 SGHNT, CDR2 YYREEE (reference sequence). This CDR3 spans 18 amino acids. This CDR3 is CATAEGLAASSGANVLTF. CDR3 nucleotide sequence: TGTGCCACAGCGGAAGGACTAGCGGCGAGCTCTGGGGCCAACGTCCTGACTTTC.

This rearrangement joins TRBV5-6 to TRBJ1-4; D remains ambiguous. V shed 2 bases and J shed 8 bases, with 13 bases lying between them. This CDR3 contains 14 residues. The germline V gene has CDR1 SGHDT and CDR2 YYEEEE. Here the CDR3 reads CASSLGLLGEKLFF. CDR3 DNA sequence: TGTGCCAGCAGCTTAGGACTCCTGGGCGAAAAACTGTTTTTT.

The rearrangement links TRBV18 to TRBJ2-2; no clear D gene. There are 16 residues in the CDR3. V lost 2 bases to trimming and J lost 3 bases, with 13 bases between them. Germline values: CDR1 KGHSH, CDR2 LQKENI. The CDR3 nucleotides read TGTGCCAGCTCACCATTACCCGCAGGTCACACCGGGGAGCTGTTTTTT. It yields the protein CASSPLPAGHTGELFF. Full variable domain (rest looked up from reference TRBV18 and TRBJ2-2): NAGVMQNPRHLVRRRGQEARLRCSPMKGHSHVYWYRQLPEEGLKFMVYLQKENIIDESGMPKERFSAEFPKEGPSILRIQQVVRGDSAAYFCASSPLPAGHTGELFFGEGSRLTVL.

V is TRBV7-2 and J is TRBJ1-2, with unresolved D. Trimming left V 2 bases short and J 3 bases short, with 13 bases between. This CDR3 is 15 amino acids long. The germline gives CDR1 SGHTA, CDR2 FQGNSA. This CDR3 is CASSLNEGAYYGYTF. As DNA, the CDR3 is TGTGCCAGCAGCTTAAACGAGGGCGCCTACTATGGCTACACCTTC.

CDR3 in DNA: TGTGCCAGCAGCTCTTTTCGCAGGGCTCAAGAGACCCAGTACTTC. This codes for CASSSFRRAQETQYF. The chain uses TRBV5-4 and TRBJ2-5, with D tentatively TRBD1 (5 bases). Germline CDR1 reads SGHNT; CDR2 reads YYREEE (reference sequence). Trimming removed 3 bases at V and 2 bases at J, with 14 bases between. The CDR3 is 15 amino acids.

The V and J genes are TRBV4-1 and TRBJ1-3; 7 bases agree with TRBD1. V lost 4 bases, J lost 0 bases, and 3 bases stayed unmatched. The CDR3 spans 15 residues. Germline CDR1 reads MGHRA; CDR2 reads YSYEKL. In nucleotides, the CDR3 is TGCGCCAGCAGCCGCGGGACAGACTCTGGAAACACCATATATTTT. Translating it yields CASSRGTDSGNTIYF.

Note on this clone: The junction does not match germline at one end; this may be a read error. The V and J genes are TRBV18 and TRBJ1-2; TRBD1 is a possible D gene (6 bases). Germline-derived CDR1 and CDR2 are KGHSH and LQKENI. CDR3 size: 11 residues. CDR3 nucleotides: TGTGCCAGCTTTAGTGGGACACAGCCCTTCTTC. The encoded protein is CASFSGTQPFF.

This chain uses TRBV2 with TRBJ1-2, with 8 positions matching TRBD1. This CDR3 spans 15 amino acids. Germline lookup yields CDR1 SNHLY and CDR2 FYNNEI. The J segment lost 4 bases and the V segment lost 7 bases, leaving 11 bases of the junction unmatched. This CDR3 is CASNLQGDAGYGYTF. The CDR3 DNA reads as TGTGCCAGCAACCTACAGGGGGACGCTGGCTATGGCTACACCTTC.

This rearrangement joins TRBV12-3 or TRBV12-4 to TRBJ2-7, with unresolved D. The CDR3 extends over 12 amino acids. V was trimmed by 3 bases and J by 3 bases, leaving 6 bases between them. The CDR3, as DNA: TGTGCCAGCAGTTTGGCGGACTACGAGCAGTACTTC. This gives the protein CASSLADYEQYF.

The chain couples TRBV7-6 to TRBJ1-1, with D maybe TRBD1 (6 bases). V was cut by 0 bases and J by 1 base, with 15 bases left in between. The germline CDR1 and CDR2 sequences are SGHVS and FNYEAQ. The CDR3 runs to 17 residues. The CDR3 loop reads CASSLAIGAGENTEAFF. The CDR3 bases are TGTGCCAGCAGCTTAGCTATTGGGGCAGGGGAGAACACTGAAGCTTTCTTT.

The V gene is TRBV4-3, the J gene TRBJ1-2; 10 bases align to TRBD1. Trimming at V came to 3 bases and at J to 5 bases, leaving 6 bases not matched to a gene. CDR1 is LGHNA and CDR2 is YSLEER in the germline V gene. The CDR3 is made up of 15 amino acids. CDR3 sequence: CASSQVTGGRYGYTF. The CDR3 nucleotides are TGCGCCAGCAGCCAGGTGACAGGGGGCAGGTATGGCTACACCTTC.

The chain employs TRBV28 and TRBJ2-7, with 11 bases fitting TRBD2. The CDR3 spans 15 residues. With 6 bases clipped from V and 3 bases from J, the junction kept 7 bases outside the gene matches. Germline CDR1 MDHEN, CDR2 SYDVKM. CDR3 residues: CASRPRLAGYYEQYF. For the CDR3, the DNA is TGTGCCAGCAGACCTCGACTAGCGGGGTACTACGAGCAGTACTTC. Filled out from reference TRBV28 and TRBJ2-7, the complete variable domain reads DVKVTQSSRYLVKRTGEKVFLECVQDMDHENMFWYRQDPGLGLRLIYFSYDVKMKEKGDIPEGYSVSREKKERFSLILESASTNQTSMYLCASRPRLAGYYEQYFGPGTRLTVT.

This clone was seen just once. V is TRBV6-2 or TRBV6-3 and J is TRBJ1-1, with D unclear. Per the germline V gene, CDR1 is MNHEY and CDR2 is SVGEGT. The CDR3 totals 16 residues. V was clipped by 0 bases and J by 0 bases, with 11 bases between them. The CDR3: CASSYSIGVLNTEAFF. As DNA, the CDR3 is TGTGCCAGCAGTTACTCAATCGGGGTCCTGAACACTGAAGCTTTCTTT.

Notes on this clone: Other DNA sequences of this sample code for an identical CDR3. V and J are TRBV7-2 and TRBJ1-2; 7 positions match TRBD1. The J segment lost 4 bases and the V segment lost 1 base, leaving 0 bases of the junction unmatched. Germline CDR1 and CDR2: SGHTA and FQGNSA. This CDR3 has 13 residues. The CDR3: CASSLGQGYGYTF. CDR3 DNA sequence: TGTGCCAGCAGCTTAGGACAGGGCTATGGCTACACCTTC. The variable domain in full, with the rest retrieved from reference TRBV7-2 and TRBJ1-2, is GAGVSQSPSNKVTEKGKDVELRCDPISGHTALYWYRQSLGQGLEFLIYFQGNSAPDKSGLPSDRFSAERTGGSVSTLTIQRTQQEDSAVYLCASSLGQGYGYTFGSGTRLTVV.

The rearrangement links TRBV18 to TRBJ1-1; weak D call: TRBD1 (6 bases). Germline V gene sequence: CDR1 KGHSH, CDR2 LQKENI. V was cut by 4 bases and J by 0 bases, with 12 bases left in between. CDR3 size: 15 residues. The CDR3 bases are TGTGCCAGCTCACGGACAGCGCCCCTGAACACTGAAGCTTTCTTT. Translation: CASSRTAPLNTEAFF. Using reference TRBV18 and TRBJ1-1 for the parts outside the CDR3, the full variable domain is NAGVMQNPRHLVRRRGQEARLRCSPMKGHSHVYWYRQLPEEGLKFMVYLQKENIIDESGMPKERFSAEFPKEGPSILRIQQVVRGDSAAYFCASSRTAPLNTEAFFGQGTRLTVV.

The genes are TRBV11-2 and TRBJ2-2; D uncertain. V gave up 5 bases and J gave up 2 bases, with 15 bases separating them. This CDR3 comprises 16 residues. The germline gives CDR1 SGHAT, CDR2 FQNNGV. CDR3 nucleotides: TGTGCCAGCAGCAATACCCGGACCTTCAACACCGGGGAGCTGTTTTTT. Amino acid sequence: CASSNTRTFNTGELFF.

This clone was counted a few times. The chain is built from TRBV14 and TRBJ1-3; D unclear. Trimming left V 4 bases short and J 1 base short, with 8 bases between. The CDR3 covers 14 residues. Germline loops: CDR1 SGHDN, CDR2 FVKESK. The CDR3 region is CASSRVGSGNTIYF. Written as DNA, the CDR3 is TGTGCCAGCAGCCGAGTAGGGTCTGGAAACACCATATATTTT.

CDR3 nucleotide sequence: TGCGCCAGCAGGGGCGTGGCCTACAATGAGCAGTTCTTC. It translates to CASRGVAYNEQFF. This chain uses TRBV4-1 with TRBJ2-1; D remains ambiguous. CDR1 is MGHRA, CDR2 YSYEKL, per germline. Trimming took 6 bases from V and 2 from J, leaving 8 bases between them. The CDR3 consists of 13 residues.

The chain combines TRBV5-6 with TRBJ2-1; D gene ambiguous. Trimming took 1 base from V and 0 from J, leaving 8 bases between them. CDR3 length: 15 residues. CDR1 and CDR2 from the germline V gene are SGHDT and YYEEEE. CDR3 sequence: CASSLSVSSYNEQFF. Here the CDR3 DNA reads TGTGCCAGCAGCTTGAGTGTCAGCTCCTACAATGAGCAGTTCTTC. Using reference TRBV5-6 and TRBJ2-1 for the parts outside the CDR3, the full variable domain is DAGVTQSPTHLIKTRGQQVTLRCSPKSGHDTVSWYQQALGQGPQFIFQYYEEEERQRGNFPDRFSGHQFPNYSSELNVNALLLGDSALYLCASSLSVSSYNEQFFGPGTRLTVL.

CDR3 in amino acids: CASSLRAGLNTEAFF. CDR3 bases: TGCGCCAGCAGCTTGAGAGCAGGACTGAACACTGAAGCTTTCTTT. The V gene is TRBV5-1, the J gene TRBJ1-1, with D unresolved. Germline V gene lookup returns CDR1 SGHRS and CDR2 YFSETQ. The CDR3 has 15 amino acids. The V end lost 1 base, the J end lost 0 bases, and 10 bases lay between the germline ends.

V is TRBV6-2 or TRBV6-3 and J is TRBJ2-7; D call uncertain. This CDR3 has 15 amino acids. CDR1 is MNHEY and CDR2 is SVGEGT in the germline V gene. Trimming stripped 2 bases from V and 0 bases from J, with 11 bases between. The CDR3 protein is CASSYTSESSYEQYF. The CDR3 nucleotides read TGTGCCAGCAGTTACACGAGCGAGAGCTCCTACGAGCAGTACTTC.